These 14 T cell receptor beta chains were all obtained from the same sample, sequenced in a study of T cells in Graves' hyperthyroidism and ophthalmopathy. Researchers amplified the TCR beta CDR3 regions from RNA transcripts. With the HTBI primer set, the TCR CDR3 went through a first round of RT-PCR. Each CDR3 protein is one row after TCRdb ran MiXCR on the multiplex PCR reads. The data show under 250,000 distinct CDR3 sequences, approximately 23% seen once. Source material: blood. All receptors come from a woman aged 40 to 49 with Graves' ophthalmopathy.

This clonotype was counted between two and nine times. The CDR3 bases are TGTGCCAGCAGCCAAGATCGGGGGCTAGGTAACGAGCAGTACTTC. Encoded protein: CASSQDRGLGNEQYF. This chain connects TRBV4-2 to TRBJ2-7, with D perhaps given as TRBD1 or TRBD2 (6 bases each). Germline V CDR1 and CDR2: LGHNA, YNFKEQ. The V and J ends lost 0 bases and 5 bases respectively, with 14 bases between them. The CDR3 totals 15 residues.

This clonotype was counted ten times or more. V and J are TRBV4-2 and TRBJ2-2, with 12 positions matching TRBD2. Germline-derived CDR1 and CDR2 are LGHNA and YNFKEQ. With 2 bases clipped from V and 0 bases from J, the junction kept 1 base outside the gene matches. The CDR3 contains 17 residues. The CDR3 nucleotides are TGTGCCAGCAGCCAAAGACTAGCGGGAGCGAACACCGGGGAGCTGTTTTTT. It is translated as CASSQRLAGANTGELFF.

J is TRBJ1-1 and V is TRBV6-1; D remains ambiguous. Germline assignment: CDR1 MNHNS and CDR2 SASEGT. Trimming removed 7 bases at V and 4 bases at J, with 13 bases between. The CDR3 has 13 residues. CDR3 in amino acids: CASTKGVGTEAFF. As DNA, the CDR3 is TGTGCCAGCACCAAGGGTGTGGGCACTGAAGCTTTCTTT.

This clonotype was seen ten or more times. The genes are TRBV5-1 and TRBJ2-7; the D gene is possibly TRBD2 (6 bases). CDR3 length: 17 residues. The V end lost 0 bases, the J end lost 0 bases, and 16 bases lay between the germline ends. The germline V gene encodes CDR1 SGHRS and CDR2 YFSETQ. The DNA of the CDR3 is TGCGCCAGCAGCTTGGTGGGGTCGCGGGGCAACTCCTACGAGCAGTACTTC. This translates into CASSLVGSRGNSYEQYF.

The CDR3 region has the DNA TGCGCCAGCACCTCAGGGGGGACTCAAGCTTTCTTT. Protein: CASTSGGTQAFF. The chain combines TRBV5-1 with TRBJ1-1; 7 bases match TRBD1. V lost 6 bases, J lost 9 bases, and 8 bases stayed unmatched. This CDR3 has 12 residues. Per germline, CDR1 SGHRS and CDR2 YFSETQ. The full variable domain, its missing parts supplied by reference TRBV5-1 and TRBJ1-1, is KAGVTQTPRYLIKTRGQQVTLSCSPISGHRSVSWYQQTPGQGLQFLFEYFSETQRNKGNFPGRFSGRQFSNSRSEMNVSTLELGDSALYLCASTSGGTQAFFGQGTRLTVV.

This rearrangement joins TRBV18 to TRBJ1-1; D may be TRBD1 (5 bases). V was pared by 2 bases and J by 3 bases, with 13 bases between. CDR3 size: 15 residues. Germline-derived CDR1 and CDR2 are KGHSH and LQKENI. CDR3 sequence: CASSPRTLQDTEAFF. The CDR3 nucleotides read TGTGCCAGCTCACCAAGGACACTTCAGGACACTGAAGCTTTCTTT. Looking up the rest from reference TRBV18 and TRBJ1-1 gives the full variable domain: NAGVMQNPRHLVRRRGQEARLRCSPMKGHSHVYWYRQLPEEGLKFMVYLQKENIIDESGMPKERFSAEFPKEGPSILRIQQVVRGDSAAYFCASSPRTLQDTEAFFGQGTRLTVV.

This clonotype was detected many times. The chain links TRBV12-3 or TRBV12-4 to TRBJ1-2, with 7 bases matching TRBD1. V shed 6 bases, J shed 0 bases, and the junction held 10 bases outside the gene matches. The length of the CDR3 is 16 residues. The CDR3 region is CASRPPTGTANYGYTF. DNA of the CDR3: TGTGCCAGCAGGCCCCCAACCGGGACAGCTAACTATGGCTACACCTTC.

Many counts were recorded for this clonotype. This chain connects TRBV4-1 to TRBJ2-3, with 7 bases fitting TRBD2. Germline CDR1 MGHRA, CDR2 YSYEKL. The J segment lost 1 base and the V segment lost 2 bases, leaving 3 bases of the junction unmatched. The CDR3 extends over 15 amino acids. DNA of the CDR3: TGCGCCAGCAGCCAAAAGAGCGGGGGCACAGATACGCAGTATTTT. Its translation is CASSQKSGGTDTQYF.

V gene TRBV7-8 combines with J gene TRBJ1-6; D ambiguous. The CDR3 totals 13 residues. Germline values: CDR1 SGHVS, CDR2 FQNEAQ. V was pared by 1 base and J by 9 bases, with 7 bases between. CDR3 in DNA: TGTGCCAGCAGCTTAGATGGCGGTTCACCCCTCCACTTT. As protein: CASSLDGGSPLHF.

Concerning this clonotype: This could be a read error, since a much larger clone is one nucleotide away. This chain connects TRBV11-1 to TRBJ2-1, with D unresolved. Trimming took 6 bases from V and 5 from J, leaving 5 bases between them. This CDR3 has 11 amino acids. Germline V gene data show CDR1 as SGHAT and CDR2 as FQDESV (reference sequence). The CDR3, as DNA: TGTGCCAGCAGATCAAACAATGAGCAGTTCTTC. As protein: CASRSNNEQFF.

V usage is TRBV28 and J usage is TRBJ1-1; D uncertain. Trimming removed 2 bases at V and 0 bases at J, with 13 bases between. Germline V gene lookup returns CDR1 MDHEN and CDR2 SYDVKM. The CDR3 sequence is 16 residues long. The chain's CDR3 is CASSLLEIGLNTEAFF. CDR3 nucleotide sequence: TGTGCCAGCAGTTTACTGGAAATTGGCTTGAACACTGAAGCTTTCTTT.

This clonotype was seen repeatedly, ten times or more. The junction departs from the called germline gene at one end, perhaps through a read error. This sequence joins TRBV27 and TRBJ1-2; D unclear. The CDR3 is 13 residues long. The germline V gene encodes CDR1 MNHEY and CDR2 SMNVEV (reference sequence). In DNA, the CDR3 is TGTGCCAGTAGTTACGGAGCCCTCTATGGCTACACCTTC. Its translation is CASSYGALYGYTF.

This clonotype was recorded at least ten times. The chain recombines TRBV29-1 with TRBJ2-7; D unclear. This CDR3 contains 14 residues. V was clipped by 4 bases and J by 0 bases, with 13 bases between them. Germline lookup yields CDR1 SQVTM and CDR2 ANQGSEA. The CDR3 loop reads CSVAMSYSSYEQYF. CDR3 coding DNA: TGCAGCGTTGCTATGTCGTACAGCTCCTACGAGCAGTACTTC.

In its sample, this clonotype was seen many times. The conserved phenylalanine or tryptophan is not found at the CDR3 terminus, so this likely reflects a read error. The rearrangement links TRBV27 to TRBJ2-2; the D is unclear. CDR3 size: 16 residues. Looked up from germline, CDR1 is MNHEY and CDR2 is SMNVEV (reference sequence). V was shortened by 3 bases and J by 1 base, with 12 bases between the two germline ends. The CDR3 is CASSFLGKMNTGELFS. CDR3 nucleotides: TGTGCCAGCAGTTTTTTGGGGAAAATGAACACCGGGGAGCTGTTTTCT.